This T cell receptor beta chain was sequenced in a study of control samples from healthy donors and cancer patients. Trimming took 4 bases from V and 2 from J, leaving 11 bases between them. There are 14 residues in the CDR3. Germline assignment: CDR1 GTSNPN and CDR2 SVGIG (reference sequence). Some clones are missing from TCRdb's copy, which holds only in-frame ones; the method was immunoSEQ multiplex PCR. The repertoire consists of around 100,000 clones, with about 90% occurring once and the leading ten covering under 20%. This TCR was recovered from a woman between 45 and 65 years old in good health. This chain joins TRBV30 and TRBJ1-4; a weak D match, TRBD1 (5 bases). Sequenced input: blood. For the CDR3, the DNA is TGTGCCTGGAACCAGGGCGTCACTAATGAAAAACTGTTTTTT. This codes for CAWNQGVTNEKLFF. Supplemented by reference TRBV30 and TRBJ1-4, the full variable domain reads SQTIHQWPATLVQPVGSPLSLECTVEGTSNPNLYWYRQAAGRGLQLLFYSVGIGQISSEVPQNLSASRPQDRQFILSSKKLLLSDSGFYLCAWNQGVTNEKLFFGSGTQLSVL.